Listed below are T cell receptor beta chains from one sample, sequenced in a study of CD4+ T cells in melanoma. Produced via immunoSEQ multiplex PCR; TCRdb's table is partial and in-frame only. This table has 10,000 or so clones, 50% to 75% appearing once. The sequenced material came from cells from a culture (not recorded whether cultured in vitro). These TCRs come from a human donor with melanoma. CDR3s include the opening cysteine and the closing phenylalanine or tryptophan. A D gene is named only where the DNA matches it firmly. The size field is filled for only some rows; it gives once, few, many or a size class.

J	D	size	V	CDR3	DNA
TRBJ1-5	NA	NA	TRBV23-1	CASSHIQGNQPQHF	TGCGCCAGCAGTCACATACAGGGAAACCAGCCCCAGCATTTT
TRBJ2-1	NA	NA	TRBV2	CASKSRNEQFF	TGTGCCAGCAAGTCGCGCAATGAGCAGTTCTTC
TRBJ1-1	NA	NA	TRBV5-1	CASSLYGGAWGTEAFF	TGCGCCAGCAGCTTGTATGGGGGAGCGTGGGGCACTGAAGCTTTCTTT
TRBJ1-5	NA	NA	TRBV4-1	CASSQDGGFGNQPQHF	TGCGCCAGCAGCCAAGACGGCGGATTCGGGAATCAGCCCCAGCATTTT
TRBJ2-1	NA	few	TRBV11-2	CASSSLDEQFF	TGTGCCAGCAGCTCACTTGATGAGCAGTTCTTC
TRBJ2-3	NA	NA	TRBV10-3	CAISERGGTDTQYF	TGTGCCATCAGTGAGAGGGGTGGCACAGATACGCAGTATTTT
TRBJ1-1	NA	NA	TRBV11-1	CASSKQALNTEAFF	TGTGCCAGCAGCAAACAGGCTCTGAACACTGAAGCTTTCTTT
TRBJ1-6	NA	NA	TRBV11-2	CASSLSYRNYNSPLHF	TGTGCCAGCAGCTTATCGTACAGGAACTATAATTCACCCCTCCACTTT
TRBJ2-1	NA	NA	TRBV5-1	CASRKNRSTLLFEQFF	TGCGCCAGCAGAAAAAACAGGTCAACCCTCCTCTTCGAGCAGTTCTTC
TRBJ2-3	NA	NA	TRBV11-2	CASSPAADRTQYF	TGTGCCAGCAGCCCCGCCGCCGACAGGACGCAGTATTTT
TRBJ2-7	NA	NA	TRBV27	CASSLSGARVSYEQYF	TGTGCCAGCAGTTTAAGTGGGGCAAGGGTCTCCTACGAGCAGTACTTC
TRBJ2-7	TRBD2	NA	TRBV7-9	CASSLWRGGQSSYEQYF	TGTGCCAGCAGCTTGTGGCGGGGGGGCCAATCCTCCTACGAGCAGTACTTC
TRBJ2-7	NA	NA	TRBV4-1	CASSQDIRYGEQYF	TGCGCCAGCAGCCAAGATATTCGGTACGGGGAGCAGTACTTC
TRBJ1-4	NA	few	TRBV7-6	CASSLELGPNEKLFF	TGTGCCAGCAGCTTAGAACTGGGACCGAATGAAAAACTGTTTTTT
TRBJ1-4	TRBD1	NA	TRBV29-1	CSVGQGANEKLFF	TGCAGCGTTGGACAGGGGGCTAATGAAAAACTGTTTTTT
TRBJ1-3	NA	few	TRBV30	CAWRVRGTTDTIYF	TGTGCCTGGAGGGTTCGGGGTACTACAGACACCATATATTTT
TRBJ2-7	NA	NA	TRBV9	CASSPFPPGVTYEQYF	TGTGCCAGCAGCCCGTTTCCGCCGGGGGTTACCTACGAGCAGTACTTC
TRBJ1-6	NA	NA	TRBV7-9	CASSRDRLYSPLHF	TGTGCCAGCAGCCGCGACAGGTTATATTCACCCCTCCACTTT
TRBJ1-2	TRBD1	NA	TRBV5-1	CASSRGQGALSYGYTF	TGCGCCAGCAGTCGCGGACAGGGGGCGTTGAGCTATGGCTACACCTTC
TRBJ2-1	NA	NA	TRBV29-1	CSVVWVQQFF	TGCAGCGTTGTTTGGGTTCAGCAGTTCTTC
TRBJ1-2	TRBD1	NA	TRBV19	CASRMRGTGNGYTF	TGTGCCAGTAGGATGAGGGGGACAGGGAATGGCTACACCTTC
TRBJ1-1	TRBD1	once	TRBV9	CASSPRQGGRTEAFF	TGTGCCAGCAGCCCCCGACAGGGCGGGCGCACTGAAGCTTTCTTT
TRBJ1-2	NA	few	TRBV19	CASSITPGVGHGYTF	TGTGCCAGTAGTATAACGCCCGGGGTCGGTCATGGCTACACCTTC
TRBJ2-1	NA	once	TRBV5-1	CASSLGLTRFNEQFF	TGCGCCAGCAGCTTGGGCCTGACACGGTTCAATGAGCAGTTCTTC
TRBJ2-5	NA	NA	TRBV5-1	CASSWAPGQETQYF	TGCGCCAGCAGCTGGGCCCCAGGCCAAGAGACCCAGTACTTC
TRBJ1-1	NA	few	TRBV6-1	CASEGRAGAEAFF	TGTGCCAGCGAGGGCAGGGCGGGGGCTGAAGCTTTCTTT
TRBJ1-1	NA	NA	TRBV27	CASSIDPARDPRGGKTEAFF	TGTGCCAGCAGTATCGACCCGGCACGGGATCCAAGGGGGGGAAAGACTGAAGCTTTCTTT
TRBJ1-5	NA	NA	TRBV19	CASTLTGTGFWPQHF	TGTGCCAGTACCCTCACCGGGACCGGTTTTTGGCCCCAGCATTTT
TRBJ1-1	NA	NA	TRBV6-6	CATARTTEAFF	TGTGCCACCGCCCGTACCACTGAAGCTTTCTTT
TRBJ1-2	TRBD1	NA	TRBV6-5	CASSNRRGLEGYTF	TGTGCCAGCAGTAACCGCAGGGGGCTAGAGGGCTACACCTTC
TRBJ1-3	NA	NA	TRBV6-5	CASRGFSGNTIYF	TGTGCCAGCCGGGGATTCTCTGGAAACACCATATATTTT
TRBJ1-3	NA	NA	TRBV30	CAWSVRKGLTIYF	TGTGCCTGGAGTGTAAGGAAGGGACTAACCATATATTTT
TRBJ2-3	NA	NA	TRBV18	CASSPSGLTDTQYF	TGTGCCAGCTCACCGTCGGGGTTGACAGATACGCAGTATTTT
TRBJ1-2	NA	NA	TRBV7-9	CASSFEANYGYTF	TGTGCCAGCAGCTTCGAGGCGAACTATGGCTACACCTTC
TRBJ1-1	NA	few	TRBV7-2	CASSLLGFEAFF	TGTGCCAGCAGCTTATTGGGCTTTGAAGCTTTCTTT
TRBJ2-1	NA	NA	TRBV5-5	CASSPYVGRINEQFF	TGTGCCAGCAGCCCCTACGTGGGGAGGATAAATGAGCAGTTCTTC
TRBJ2-1	NA	once	TRBV15	CATSRAPGTGLGQFF	TGTGCCACCAGCAGAGCTCCGGGCACGGGCTTAGGGCAGTTCTTC
TRBJ1-2	NA	few	TRBV6-5	CASSRAGLYGYTF	TGTGCCAGCAGTCGAGCGGGACTCTATGGCTACACCTTC
TRBJ2-1	NA	NA	TRBV12-2	CASRGLAGIDSYNEQFF	TGTGCAAGTCGCGGACTAGCGGGGATCGACTCCTACAATGAGCAGTTCTTC
TRBJ2-1	NA	few	TRBV2	CASSEWLASYNEQFF	TGTGCCAGCAGTGAATGGCTAGCGAGCTACAATGAGCAGTTCTTC
TRBJ2-5	TRBD2	NA	TRBV30	CAWSASTSGQETQYF	TGTGCCTGGAGTGCCTCAACTAGCGGGCAAGAGACCCAGTACTTC
TRBJ1-3	NA	few	TRBV19	CASRTTGSGNTIYF	TGTGCCAGTAGGACAACAGGGTCTGGAAACACCATATATTTT
TRBJ2-2	NA	NA	TRBV5-5	CASSLVRAGELFF	TGTGCCAGCAGCTTGGTGAGGGCCGGGGAGCTGTTTTTT
TRBJ1-2	NA	NA	TRBV6-1	CASINIRGVRGYTF	TGTGCCAGCATTAACATTCGGGGGGTACGTGGCTACACCTTC
TRBJ2-1	TRBD1	few	TRBV11-2	CASNRYRGNEQFF	TGTGCCAGCAACCGTTACAGGGGCAATGAGCAGTTCTTC
TRBJ2-3	NA	NA	TRBV19	CATKRVDRNTDTQYF	TGTGCCACCAAGCGGGTGGACCGAAACACAGATACGCAGTATTTT
TRBJ2-5	NA	NA	TRBV27	CASSLSRGVGETQYF	TGTGCCAGCAGTTTATCCCGCGGGGTCGGGGAGACCCAGTACTTC
TRBJ2-2	TRBD1	NA	TRBV5-1	CASSSSPGQLNTGELFF	TGCGCCAGCAGCAGCTCCCCGGGACAGTTAAACACCGGGGAGCTGTTTTTT
TRBJ1-1	NA	NA	TRBV29-1	CSAHTGDTEAFF	TGCAGCGCTCATACCGGCGACACTGAAGCTTTCTTT
TRBJ1-1	NA	NA	TRBV2	CASSERRANTEAFF	TGTGCCAGCAGTGAAAGGAGGGCGAACACTGAAGCTTTCTTT
TRBJ2-7	TRBD2	NA	TRBV29-1	CSVSLGGSLEQYF	TGCAGCGTTTCCTTGGGGGGGTCCTTGGAGCAGTACTTC
TRBJ2-1	TRBD2	NA	TRBV5-1	CASSPRAGAYNEQFF	TGCGCCAGCAGCCCCCGAGCGGGGGCTTACAATGAGCAGTTCTTC
TRBJ1-2	NA	NA	TRBV4-1	CASRPGPQGGYTF	TGCGCCAGCAGACCTGGGCCCCAGGGCGGCTACACCTTC
TRBJ1-1	NA	NA	TRBV2	CASKGQANTEAFF	TGTGCCAGCAAAGGCCAGGCGAACACTGAAGCTTTCTTT
TRBJ1-5	NA	once	TRBV10-1	CASSEPASGSGNQPQHF	TGCGCCAGCAGTGAGCCAGCGTCGGGCAGTGGCAATCAGCCCCAGCATTTT
TRBJ2-7	NA	NA	TRBV2	CASSVDSSYEQYF	TGTGCCAGCAGTGTGGACAGTTCCTACGAGCAGTACTTC